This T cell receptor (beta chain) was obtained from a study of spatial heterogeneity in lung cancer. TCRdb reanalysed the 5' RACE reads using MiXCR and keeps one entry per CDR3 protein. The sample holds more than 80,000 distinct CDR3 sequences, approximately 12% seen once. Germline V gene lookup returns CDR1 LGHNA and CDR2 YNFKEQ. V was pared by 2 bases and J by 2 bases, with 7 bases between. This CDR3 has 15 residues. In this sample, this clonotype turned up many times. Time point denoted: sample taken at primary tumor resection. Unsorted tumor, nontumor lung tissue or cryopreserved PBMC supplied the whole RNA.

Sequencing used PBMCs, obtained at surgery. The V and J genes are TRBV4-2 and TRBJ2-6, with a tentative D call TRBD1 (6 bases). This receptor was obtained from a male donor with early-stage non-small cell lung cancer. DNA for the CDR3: TGTGCCAGCAGCCAAAACAGGGCTGGGGCCAACGTCCTGACTTTC. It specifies CASSQNRAGANVLTF.